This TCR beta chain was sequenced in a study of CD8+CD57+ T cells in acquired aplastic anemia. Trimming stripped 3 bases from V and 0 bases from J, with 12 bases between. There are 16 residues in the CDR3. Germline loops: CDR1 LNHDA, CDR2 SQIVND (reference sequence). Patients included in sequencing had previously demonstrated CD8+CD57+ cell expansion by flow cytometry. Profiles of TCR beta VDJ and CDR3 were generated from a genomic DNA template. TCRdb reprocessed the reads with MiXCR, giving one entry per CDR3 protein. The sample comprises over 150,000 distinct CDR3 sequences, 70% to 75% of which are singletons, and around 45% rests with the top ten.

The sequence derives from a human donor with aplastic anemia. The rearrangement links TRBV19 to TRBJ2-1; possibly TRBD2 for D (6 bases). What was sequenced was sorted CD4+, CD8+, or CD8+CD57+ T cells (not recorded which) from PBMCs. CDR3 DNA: TGTGCCAGTAGTATTCGGGCGGGGCCCTCCTACAATGAGCAGTTCTTC. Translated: CASSIRAGPSYNEQFF. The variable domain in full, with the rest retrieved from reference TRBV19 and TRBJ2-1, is DGGITQSPKYLFRKEGQNVTLSCEQNLNHDAMYWYRQDPGQGLRLIYYSQIVNDFQKGDIAEGYSVSREKKESFPLTVTSAQKNPTAFYLCASSIRAGPSYNEQFFGPGTRLTVL.